These 8 T cell receptor beta chains share one sample of origin, sequenced in a study of T cell repertoires in ileal Crohn's disease. TCRdb keeps only in-frame clones here, not all; method: immunoSEQ multiplex PCR. This table holds about 59,000 clones, about 88% found once. Time point noted: neoterminal ileum biopsy at postoperative endoscopy, about 6 months after surgery. The sequencing input was ileal tissue. The receptors were sampled from an adult with Crohn's disease.

The genes are TRBV19 and TRBJ1-5; 8 bases match TRBD1. After removal of 3 bases from V and 0 bases from J, the junction contained 7 bases not matched to a gene. The CDR3 has 17 amino acids. Per the germline V gene, CDR1 is LNHDA and CDR2 is SQIVND (reference sequence). The CDR3 loop reads CASSMGWDRFSNQPQHF. Here the CDR3 DNA reads TGTGCCAGTAGTATGGGTTGGGACAGGTTTAGCAATCAGCCCCAGCATTTT.

The chain has TRBV5-8 and TRBJ1-5; TRBD1 matches at 9 bases. CDR1 and CDR2 from the germline V gene are SGHTS and YDEGEE. Trimming cost V 4 bases and J 6 bases; bases outside gene matches: 14. The CDR3 covers 17 residues. The CDR3 here is CASSRDRERSKGQPQHF. The DNA for the CDR3 is TGTGCCAGCAGCCGGGACAGGGAGAGGAGTAAAGGTCAGCCCCAGCATTTT. The variable domain in full, completed from reference TRBV5-8 and TRBJ1-5, reads EAGVTQSPTHLIKTRGQQATLRCSPISGHTSVYWYQQALGLGLQFLLWYDEGEERNRGNFPPRFSGRQFPNYSSELNVNALELEDSALYLCASSRDRERSKGQPQHFGDGTRLSIL.

The chain recombines TRBV7-3 with TRBJ2-7; 12 bases agree with TRBD2. Germline V CDR1 and CDR2: SGHTA, FQGTGA. The V and J ends lost 6 bases and 3 bases, in that order; junction bases with no gene match: 6. The length of the CDR3 is 15 residues. This CDR3 reads CASSLLAGGNYEQYF. The DNA of the CDR3 is TGTGCCAGCAGTTTACTAGCGGGAGGAAACTACGAGCAGTACTTC.

V and J are TRBV7-2 and TRBJ1-1, with D perhaps TRBD1 (6 bases). The CDR3 covers 12 residues. The V end lost 2 bases, the J end lost 12 bases, and 13 bases lay between the germline ends. Germline CDR1 reads SGHTA; CDR2 reads FQGNSA. CDR3 sequence reads: CASSLRAGVTFF. The CDR3 bases are TGTGCCAGCAGCTTACGGGCAGGGGTAACTTTCTTT.

The chain carries TRBV14 and TRBJ2-1; no definite D call. The germline V and J ends were trimmed by 1 base and 4 bases, with 5 bases remaining between them. The CDR3 totals 13 residues. Germline V gene data show CDR1 as SGHDN and CDR2 as FVKESK. CDR3 bases: TGTGCCAGCAGCCAAGTATATTACAATGAGCAGTTCTTC. It encodes CASSQVYYNEQFF. Looking up the rest from reference TRBV14 and TRBJ2-1 gives the full variable domain: EAGVTQFPSHSVIEKGQTVTLRCDPISGHDNLYWYRRVMGKEIKFLLHFVKESKQDESGMPNNRFLAERTGGTYSTLKVQPAELEDSGVYFCASSQVYYNEQFFGPGTRLTVL.

V and J are TRBV28 and TRBJ1-4; a weak D match, TRBD1 (5 bases). The V gene lost 5 bases and the J gene lost 6 bases, with 13 bases spanning the gap. This CDR3 contains 14 residues. CDR1 is MDHEN and CDR2 is SYDVKM in the germline V gene. The CDR3 nucleotides are TGTGCCAGCAGTCCCCGGGGGGAGGATGAAAAACTGTTTTTT. As protein: CASSPRGEDEKLFF.

As for this clone: The same CDR3 also results from other DNA sequences found in this sample. This chain links TRBV5-6 with TRBJ1-5; D unresolved. The V gene's germline CDR1 is SGHDT and CDR2 YYEEEE. The CDR3 has 13 amino acids. Trimming cost V 2 bases and J 5 bases, with 8 bases left between them. Here the CDR3 reads CASSLGGDQPQHF. CDR3 nucleotide sequence: TGTGCCAGCAGCTTAGGCGGGGATCAGCCCCAGCATTTT.

This chain uses TRBV11-3 with TRBJ2-2; maybe TRBD1 (6 bases). The CDR3 runs to 16 residues. Trimming took off 4 bases at V and 1 base at J, with 13 bases between the two ends. Germline-derived CDR1 and CDR2 are SGHNT and YENEEA. CDR3 DNA sequence: TGTGCCAGCAGCTATTCGTTGGGACAGAACACCGGGGAGCTGTTTTTT. Translation gives CASSYSLGQNTGELFF.